The 10 T cell receptor beta chains below come from one sample, sequenced in a study of blood T cell repertoires in COVID-19. Produced via immunoSEQ multiplex PCR; TCRdb's table is partial and in-frame only. The table has tens of thousands of clones, around 75% seen once; the top ten hold 24%. Sequencing was done on a sample of peripheral blood. The source of these receptors is a human donor in a cohort sampled during active COVID-19.

V usage is TRBV19 and J usage is TRBJ2-3; the match to TRBD2 covers 7 bases. J gave up 4 bases and V 4 bases, and 5 bases lay outside the gene matches. There are 14 residues in the CDR3. Per germline, CDR1 LNHDA and CDR2 SQIVND (reference sequence). The CDR3 loop reads CASSTWDYSDTQYF. DNA of the CDR3: TGTGCCAGTAGTACCTGGGACTACTCAGATACGCAGTATTTT.

The V and J genes are TRBV7-8 and TRBJ2-5; 9 bases match TRBD2. J gave up 5 bases and V 5 bases, and 15 bases lay outside the gene matches. The CDR3 contains 17 residues. Germline V gene data show CDR1 as SGHVS and CDR2 as FQNEAQ. The CDR3 protein is CASSPTYSGSGTETQYF. CDR3 nucleotides: TGTGCCAGCAGCCCAACCTATAGCGGGAGCGGGACGGAGACCCAGTACTTC.

The chain uses TRBV10-3 and TRBJ2-5; possibly TRBD1 for D (5 bases). This CDR3 has 13 amino acids. Trimming took 4 bases from V and 2 from J, leaving 8 bases between them. Germline CDR1 ENHRY, CDR2 SYGVKD. The CDR3 sequence: CAISGQQQETQYF. CDR3 nucleotide sequence: TGTGCCATCAGTGGACAGCAACAAGAGACCCAGTACTTC.

This clone was recorded only once. The rearrangement joins TRBV5-1 to TRBJ1-4; D is unclear. From germline, CDR1 is SGHRS and CDR2 YFSETQ. V was shortened by 1 base and J by 3 bases, with 4 bases between the two germline ends. CDR3 length: 13 residues. CDR3 nucleotide sequence: TGCGCCAGCAGCTTGCAGTCTAATGAAAAACTGTTTTTT. Amino acids: CASSLQSNEKLFF. The complete variable domain, with remaining parts taken from reference TRBV5-1 and TRBJ1-4, reads KAGVTQTPRYLIKTRGQQVTLSCSPISGHRSVSWYQQTPGQGLQFLFEYFSETQRNKGNFPGRFSGRQFSNSRSEMNVSTLELGDSALYLCASSLQSNEKLFFGSGTQLSVL.

V is TRBV19 and J is TRBJ2-2; 9 bases line up with TRBD1. CDR3 length: 16 amino acids. Trimming cost V 3 bases and J 5 bases; bases outside gene matches: 7. Germline V gives CDR1 LNHDA, CDR2 SQIVND (reference sequence). CDR3: CASSILPGQGTGELFF. CDR3 in DNA: TGTGCCAGTAGTATTCTTCCGGGACAGGGTACCGGGGAGCTGTTTTTT.

This sequence joins TRBV9 and TRBJ2-2; perhaps TRBD1 as D (6 bases). Trimming pared 4 bases from V and 2 bases from J, leaving 12 bases between. Germline V lookup: CDR1 SGDLS, CDR2 YYNGEE. The CDR3 loop spans 15 amino acids. The CDR3 sequence is CASSPTGHNTGELFF. CDR3 in DNA: TGTGCCAGCAGCCCCACGGGACACAACACCGGGGAGCTGTTTTTT.

This sequence joins TRBV4-2 and TRBJ2-1; the match to TRBD2 covers 7 bases. This CDR3 spans 15 amino acids. V trimming: 0 bases; J trimming: 3 bases; junction bases outside the gene matches: 2. Germline-derived CDR1 and CDR2 are LGHNA and YNFKEQ. This CDR3 reads CASSQDGDYYNEQFF. CDR3 in DNA: TGTGCCAGCAGCCAAGATGGGGACTACTACAATGAGCAGTTCTTC.

This rearrangement joins TRBV19 to TRBJ2-7; D gene unclear. CDR1 is LNHDA, CDR2 SQIVND, per germline (reference sequence). V lost 8 bases to trimming and J lost 1 base, with 15 bases between them. The CDR3 runs 14 residues. CDR3 bases: TGTGCCAGTGCGATACAGAACCCATCCTACGAGCAGTACTTC. It translates to CASAIQNPSYEQYF.

This rearrangement joins TRBV5-6 to TRBJ1-2, with 7 nucleotides matching TRBD1. The J segment lost 8 bases and the V segment lost 4 bases, leaving 14 bases of the junction unmatched. CDR3 length: 15 residues. Germline V gene lookup returns CDR1 SGHDT and CDR2 YYEEEE. CDR3: CASSPGVPGQLGYTF. CDR3 nucleotides: TGTGCCAGCAGCCCGGGAGTTCCGGGACAGTTGGGCTACACCTTC.

V gene TRBV3-1 (or the pseudogene TRBV3-2) combines with J gene TRBJ2-2, with D perhaps TRBD2 (7 bases). The CDR3 length is 18 residues. Germline lookup yields CDR1 LGHDT and CDR2 YNNKEL (reference sequence). Trimming pared 4 bases from V and 5 bases from J, leaving 23 bases between. The CDR3 DNA sequence: TGTGCCAGCAGCCTACAAGAGGGGGGAGGGCCCGGTACCGGGGAGCTGTTTTTT. It encodes CASSLQEGGGPGTGELFF.